Many counts were recorded for the clone carrying this T cell receptor beta chain. Antigen specificity is unknown. Template-switching 5'RACE yielded the TCR cDNA; a universal primer site and UMIs were added in the process. Using its own MiXCR run on the 5' RACE reads, TCRdb lists one record per CDR3 protein. Of around 63,000 distinct CDR3 sequences in the sample, 6.5% to 9% were seen once. CDR1 is GTSNPN and CDR2 is SVGIG in the germline V gene (reference sequence). The CDR3 spans 12 residues. V lost 2 bases and J 7 bases, leaving 9 bases between the germline ends. This sample stems from a study of T cells after yellow fever vaccination. Study-level results: Subsequent booster samples again held most clones from primary vaccination (under 98% CD4, 85% to 90% CD8). Contaminating bulk clonotypes could be abundant in FACS-sorted repertoires. Peak timing came faster in the weaker secondary response, day 5 versus 15.

The J gene is TRBJ2-1, the V gene TRBV30, with D uncertain. The specimen was CD8+ T cells sorted from PBMCs, collected 15 days after the yellow fever booster vaccination. The TCR sequence derives from a man aged 25-45 years who received the YFV17D yellow fever vaccine. CDR3 protein: CAWSIARNEQFF. CDR3 sequence (DNA): TGTGCCTGGAGTATCGCCAGAAATGAGCAGTTCTTC.